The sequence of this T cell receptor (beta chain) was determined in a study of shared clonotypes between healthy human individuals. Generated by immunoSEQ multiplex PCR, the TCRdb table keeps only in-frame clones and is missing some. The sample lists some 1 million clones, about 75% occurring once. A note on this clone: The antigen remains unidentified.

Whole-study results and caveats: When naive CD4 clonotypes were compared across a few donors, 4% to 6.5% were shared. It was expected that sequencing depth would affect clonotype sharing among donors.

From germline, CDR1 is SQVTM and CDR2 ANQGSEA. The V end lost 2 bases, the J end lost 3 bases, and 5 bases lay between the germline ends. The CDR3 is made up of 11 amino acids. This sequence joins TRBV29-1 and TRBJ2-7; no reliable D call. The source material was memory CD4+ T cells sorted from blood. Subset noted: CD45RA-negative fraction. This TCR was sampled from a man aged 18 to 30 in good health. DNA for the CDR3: TGCAGCGTTGAATATAACTACGAGCAGTACTTC. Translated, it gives CSVEYNYEQYF.